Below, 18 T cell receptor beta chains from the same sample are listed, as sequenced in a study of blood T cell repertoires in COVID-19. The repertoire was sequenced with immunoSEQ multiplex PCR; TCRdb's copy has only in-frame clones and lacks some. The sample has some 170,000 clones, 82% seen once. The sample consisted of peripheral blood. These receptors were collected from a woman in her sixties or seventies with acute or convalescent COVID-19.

The CDR3 sequence: CASSVASGQETQYF. As DNA, the CDR3 is TGTGCCAGCAGCGTGGCTAGCGGCCAAGAGACCCAGTACTTC. V is TRBV9 and J is TRBJ2-5; TRBD2 matches at 7 bases. The CDR3 spans 14 residues. Per germline, CDR1 SGDLS and CDR2 YYNGEE. The V gene end was trimmed by 2 bases and the J gene end by 1 base; junction bases not matched to a gene: 2.

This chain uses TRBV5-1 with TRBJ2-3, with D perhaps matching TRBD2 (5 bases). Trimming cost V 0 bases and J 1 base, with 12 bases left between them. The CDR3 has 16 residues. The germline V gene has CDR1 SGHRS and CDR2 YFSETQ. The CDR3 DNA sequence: TGCGCCAGCAGCTTGGGGTCGACTACTGGCACAGATACGCAGTATTTT. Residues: CASSLGSTTGTDTQYF.

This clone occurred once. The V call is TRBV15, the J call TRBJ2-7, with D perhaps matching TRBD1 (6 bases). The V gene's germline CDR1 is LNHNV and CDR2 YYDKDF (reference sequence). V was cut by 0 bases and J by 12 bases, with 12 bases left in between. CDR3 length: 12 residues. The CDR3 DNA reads TGTGCCACCAGCAGAGATCTGGGACATAGGTACTTC. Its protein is CATSRDLGHRYF.

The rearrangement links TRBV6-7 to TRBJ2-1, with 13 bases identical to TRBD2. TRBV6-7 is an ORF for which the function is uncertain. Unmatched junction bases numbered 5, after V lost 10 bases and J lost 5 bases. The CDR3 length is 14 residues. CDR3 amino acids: CATRLAGGNNEQFF. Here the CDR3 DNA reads TGTGCCACCCGACTAGCGGGAGGCAACAATGAGCAGTTCTTC.

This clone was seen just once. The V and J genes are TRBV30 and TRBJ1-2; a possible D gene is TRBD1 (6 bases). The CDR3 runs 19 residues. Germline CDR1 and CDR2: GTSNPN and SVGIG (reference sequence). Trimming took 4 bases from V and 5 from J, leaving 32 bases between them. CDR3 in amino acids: CAWTWSGSKGGMVKYGYTF. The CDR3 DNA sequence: TGTGCCTGGACATGGTCCGGTTCTAAAGGGGGAATGGTAAAGTATGGCTACACCTTC. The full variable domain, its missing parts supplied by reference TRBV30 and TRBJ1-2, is SQTIHQWPATLVQPVGSPLSLECTVEGTSNPNLYWYRQAAGRGLQLLFYSVGIGQISSEVPQNLSASRPQDRQFILSSKKLLLSDSGFYLCAWTWSGSKGGMVKYGYTFGSGTRLTVV.

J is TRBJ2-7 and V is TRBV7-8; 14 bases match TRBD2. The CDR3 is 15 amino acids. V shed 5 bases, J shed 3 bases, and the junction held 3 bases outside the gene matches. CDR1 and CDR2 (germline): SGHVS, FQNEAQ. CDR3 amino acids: CASSPGLAGGYEQYF. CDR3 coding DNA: TGTGCCAGCAGCCCAGGACTAGCGGGAGGCTACGAGCAGTACTTC. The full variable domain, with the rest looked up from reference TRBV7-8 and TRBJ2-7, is GAGVSQSPRYKVAKRGQDVALRCDPISGHVSLFWYQQALGQGPEFLTYFQNEAQLDKSGLPSDRFFAERPEGSVSTLKIQRTQQEDSAVYLCASSPGLAGGYEQYFGPGTRLTVT.

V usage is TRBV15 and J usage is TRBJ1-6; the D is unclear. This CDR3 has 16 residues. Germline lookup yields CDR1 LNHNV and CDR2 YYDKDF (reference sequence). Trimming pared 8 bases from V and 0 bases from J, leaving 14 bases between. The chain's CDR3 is CATQVGRSSYNSPLHF. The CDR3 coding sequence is TGTGCCACCCAAGTTGGCCGCAGCTCCTATAATTCACCCCTCCACTTT.

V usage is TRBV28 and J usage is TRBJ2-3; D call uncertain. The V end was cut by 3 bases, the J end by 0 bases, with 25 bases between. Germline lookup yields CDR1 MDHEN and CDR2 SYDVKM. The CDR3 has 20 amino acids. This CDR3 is CASSFYAAPTYITSTDTQYF. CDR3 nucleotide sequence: TGTGCCAGCAGTTTTTATGCGGCCCCGACTTACATTACTAGCACAGATACGCAGTATTTT.

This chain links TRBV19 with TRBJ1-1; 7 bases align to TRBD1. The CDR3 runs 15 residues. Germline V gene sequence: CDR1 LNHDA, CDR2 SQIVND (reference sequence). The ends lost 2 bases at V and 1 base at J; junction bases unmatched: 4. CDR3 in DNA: TGTGCCAGTAGTATAACGGGGACAGCGAACACTGAAGCTTTCTTT. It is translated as CASSITGTANTEAFF.

CDR3 amino acids: CASSYSIQGRPLHF. The CDR3 DNA reads as TGTGCCAGCAGTTACTCGATCCAGGGTCGCCCCCTCCACTTT. The chain combines TRBV6-5 with TRBJ1-6; tentatively, D is TRBD1 (5 bases). The germline V gene has CDR1 MNHEY and CDR2 SVGAGI. The CDR3 runs to 14 residues. Trimming shortened V by 0 bases and J by 13 bases, and 13 bases separated the two germline ends.

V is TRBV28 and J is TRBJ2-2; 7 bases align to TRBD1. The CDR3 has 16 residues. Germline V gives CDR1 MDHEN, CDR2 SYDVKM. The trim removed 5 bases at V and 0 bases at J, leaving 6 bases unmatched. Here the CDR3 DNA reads TGTGCCAGCAGTCGAGTGACAGGGACGAACACCGGGGAGCTGTTTTTT. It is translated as CASSRVTGTNTGELFF.

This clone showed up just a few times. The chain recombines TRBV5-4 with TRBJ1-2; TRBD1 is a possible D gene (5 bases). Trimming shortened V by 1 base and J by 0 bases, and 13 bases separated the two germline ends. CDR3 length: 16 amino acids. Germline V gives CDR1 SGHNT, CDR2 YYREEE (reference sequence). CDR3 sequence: CASSLSGGATNYGYTF. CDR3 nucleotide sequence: TGTGCCAGCAGCTTGAGTGGTGGGGCGACTAACTATGGCTACACCTTC.

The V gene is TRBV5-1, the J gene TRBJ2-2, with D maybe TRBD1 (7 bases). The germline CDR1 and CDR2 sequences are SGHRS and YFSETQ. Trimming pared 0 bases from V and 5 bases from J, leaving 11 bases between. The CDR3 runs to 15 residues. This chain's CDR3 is CASSLVAGGTGELFF. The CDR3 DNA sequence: TGCGCCAGCAGCTTGGTGGCAGGGGGGACCGGGGAGCTGTTTTTT.

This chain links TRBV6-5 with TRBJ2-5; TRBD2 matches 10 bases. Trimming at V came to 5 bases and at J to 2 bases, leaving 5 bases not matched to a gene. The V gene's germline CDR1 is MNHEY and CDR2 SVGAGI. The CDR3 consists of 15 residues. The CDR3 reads CASSISGGVQETQYF. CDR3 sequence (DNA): TGTGCCAGCAGTATAAGCGGGGGGGTACAAGAGACCCAGTACTTC.

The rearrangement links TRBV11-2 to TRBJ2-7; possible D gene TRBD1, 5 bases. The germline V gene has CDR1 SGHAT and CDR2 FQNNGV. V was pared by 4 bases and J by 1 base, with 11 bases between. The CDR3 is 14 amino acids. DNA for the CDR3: TGTGCCAGCAGCTCCTCCAGGGTTTCCTACGAGCAGTACTTC. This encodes CASSSSRVSYEQYF.

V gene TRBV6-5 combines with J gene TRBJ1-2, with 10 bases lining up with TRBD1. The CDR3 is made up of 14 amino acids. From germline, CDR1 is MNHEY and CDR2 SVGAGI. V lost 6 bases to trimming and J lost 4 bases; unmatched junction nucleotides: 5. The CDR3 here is CASRGGTGAYGYTF. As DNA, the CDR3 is TGTGCCAGCAGGGGTGGGACAGGGGCCTATGGCTACACCTTC.

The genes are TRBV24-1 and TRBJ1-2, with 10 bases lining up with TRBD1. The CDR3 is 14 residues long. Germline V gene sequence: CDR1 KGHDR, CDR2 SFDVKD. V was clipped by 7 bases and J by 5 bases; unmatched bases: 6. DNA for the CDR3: TGTGCCACCAGGGGGGACAGGGGTCGTTATGGCTACACCTTC. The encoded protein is CATRGDRGRYGYTF.

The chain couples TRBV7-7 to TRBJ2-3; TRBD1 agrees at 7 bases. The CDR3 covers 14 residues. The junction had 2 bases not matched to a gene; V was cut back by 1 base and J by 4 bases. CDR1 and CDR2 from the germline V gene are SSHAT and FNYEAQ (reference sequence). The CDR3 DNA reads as TGTGCCAGCAGCTTAGACAGGGGTTCAGATACGCAGTATTTT. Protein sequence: CASSLDRGSDTQYF.